The rows below give T cell receptor beta chains drawn from one sample of a study of a mutant IDH1 vaccine in newly diagnosed glioma. Their target antigens are unknown. Profiling relied on immunoSEQ multiplex PCR, and the TCRdb table lists in-frame clones only, not all of them. The profile shows just under 70,000 clones, 84% of them singletons. The specimen comprised PBMCs, sampled from a glioma patient whose treatment included an IDH1 peptide vaccine. The receptors were gathered from a man younger than 35 with glioma. Both conserved end residues are part of each CDR3. The D gene is left open where the match is weak. Clone sizes are given selectively: once, few, many, or a class where the clone is expanded.

clone size,V gene,D gene,J gene,CDR3 protein,CDR3 DNA
.,TRBV11-2,.,TRBJ1-1,CASSLVSEAFF,TGTGCCAGCAGCTTAGTATCTGAAGCTTTCTTT
.,TRBV5-6,.,TRBJ2-7,CASSVLGPTYYEQYF,TGTGCCAGCAGCGTACTCGGGCCGACCTACTACGAGCAGTACTTC
.,TRBV7-9,.,TRBJ1-1,CASSFPGWLNTEAFF,TGTGCCAGCAGCTTCCCGGGGTGGTTGAACACTGAAGCTTTCTTT
.,TRBV5-1,TRBD1,TRBJ1-2,CASSRTGTGNSNYGYTF,TGCGCCAGCAGCAGGACCGGGACAGGAAATTCTAACTATGGCTACACCTTC
.,TRBV6-5,.,TRBJ1-6,CASSYGAGANSPLHF,TGTGCCAGCAGTTACGGGGCAGGGGCGAATTCACCCCTCCACTTT
.,TRBV25-1,.,TRBJ1-2,CASSRDLPYGYTF,TGTGCCAGCAGCAGAGATCTCCCCTATGGCTACACCTTC
.,TRBV30,.,TRBJ1-1,CAWNKQGRNTEAFF,TGTGCCTGGAATAAACAGGGACGGAACACTGAAGCTTTCTTT
.,TRBV7-2,.,TRBJ1-3,CASSLSGSSGNTIYF,TGTGCCAGCAGCCTTAGTGGGTCATCCGGAAACACCATATATTTT
.,TRBV5-1,.,TRBJ1-1,CASSLGRTVNTEAFF,TGCGCCAGCAGCTTGGGGCGAACAGTGAACACTGAAGCTTTCTTT
.,TRBV6-5,.,TRBJ1-2,CASSYVEGLSYGYTF,TGTGCCAGCAGTTACGTAGAGGGGTTGAGCTATGGCTACACCTTC
.,TRBV5-1,.,TRBJ1-5,CASSPGGGWNQPQHF,TGCGCCAGCAGCCCCGGAGGAGGGTGGAATCAGCCCCAGCATTTT
.,TRBV10-3,.,TRBJ2-3,CAISATSIPSTDTQYF,TGTGCCATCAGTGCCACTTCAATCCCTAGCACAGATACGCAGTATTTT
.,TRBV29-1,TRBD1,TRBJ1-2,CSVESRDSSNYGYTF,TGCAGCGTTGAATCTCGGGACAGTTCTAACTATGGCTACACCTTC
.,TRBV10-3,TRBD2,TRBJ2-7,CAISVSGGGGSYEQYF,TGTGCCATCAGTGTCTCCGGCGGGGGGGGCTCCTACGAGCAGTACTTC
.,TRBV7-2,.,TRBJ2-2,CASSLHRDNTGELFF,TGTGCCAGCAGCCTACACAGGGATAACACCGGGGAGCTGTTTTTT
.,TRBV5-1,TRBD2,TRBJ2-1,CASSLMTSGYNEQFF,TGCGCCAGCAGCTTGATGACTAGCGGATACAATGAGCAGTTCTTC
.,TRBV9,.,TRBJ1-6,CASSPRPYSSYNSPLHF,TGTGCCAGCAGCCCCCGGCCTTACAGCTCCTATAATTCACCCCTCCACTTT
once,TRBV19,TRBD1,TRBJ1-5,CASSTGTGQSGNQPQHF,TGTGCCAGTAGTACAGGGACAGGGCAAAGCGGAAATCAGCCCCAGCATTTT
.,TRBV4-2,.,TRBJ2-2,CASSQEAWLAPNTGELFF,TGTGCCAGCAGCCAGGAGGCGTGGCTAGCGCCGAACACCGGGGAGCTGTTTTTT
.,TRBV27,TRBD2,TRBJ2-7,CASSSGLAGASYEQYF,TGTGCCAGCAGTTCTGGCTTAGCGGGAGCTTCCTACGAGCAGTACTTC
.,TRBV4-3,TRBD1,TRBJ2-1,CASSPLDREYNEQFF,TGCGCCAGCAGCCCCTTGGACAGGGAATACAATGAGCAGTTCTTC
few,TRBV18,.,TRBJ2-1,CASSGTGFYNEQFF,TGTGCCAGCTCCGGCACAGGGTTCTACAATGAGCAGTTCTTC
.,TRBV5-1,TRBD1,TRBJ1-6,CASSLGDRGSPLHF,TGCGCCAGCAGCTTGGGGGACAGGGGTTCACCCCTCCACTTT
.,TRBV5-5,TRBD1,TRBJ2-2,CASSSRQGAIGELFF,TGTGCCAGCAGTTCGCGGCAGGGGGCAATCGGGGAGCTGTTTTTT
.,TRBV16,.,TRBJ1-1,CASSQSSAGSTEAFF,TGTGCCAGCAGCCAATCGAGTGCGGGGAGTACTGAAGCTTTCTTT
.,TRBV7-3,.,TRBJ2-2,CASSLTSQNTGELFF,TGTGCCAGCAGCTTAACGAGCCAGAACACCGGGGAGCTGTTTTTT